Included here is one T cell receptor (beta chain) sequence, with context. The data were taken from a study of T cell responses to AZD1222 COVID-19 vaccine. This CDR3 has 15 residues. V lost 2 bases and J lost 6, with 19 bases in between. Germline V gene sequence: CDR1 SQVTM, CDR2 ANQGSEA. Profiling relied on immunoSEQ multiplex PCR, and the TCRdb table lists in-frame clones only, not all of them. This sample carries some 150,000 clones, 88% of them seen once, and the ten largest clones take 3.1%. V is TRBV29-1 and J is TRBJ1-2, with D tentatively TRBD1 (5 bases). The sequences come from peripheral blood, collected on day 0 of AZD1222 vaccination. The sequence was obtained from an adult in good health. This CDR3 is CSVESGTDSPNGYTF. In DNA form, the CDR3 reads TGCAGCGTTGAATCGGGGACCGACTCTCCGAATGGCTACACCTTC.